Listed below are T cell receptor beta chains from one sample, sequenced in a study of T cell responses to AZD1222 COVID-19 vaccine. Generated by immunoSEQ multiplex PCR, the TCRdb table keeps only in-frame clones and is missing some. This table holds over 60,000 clones, around 86% found once. Sample: peripheral blood, taken on day 0 of AZD1222 vaccination. The receptors here all came from an adult in good health. Both conserved end residues are part of each CDR3. D genes are given only for firm matches. Size tells how often a clone was seen (once, few, many) or the class of an expanded clone, and some rows leave it out.

J: TRBJ1-5
size: -
D: -
V: TRBV4-1
CDR3: CASSLFSHQPQHF
DNA: TGCGCCAGCAGCCTTTTCTCCCATCAGCCCCAGCATTTT

J: TRBJ2-1
size: -
D: -
V: TRBV28
CDR3: CASTGYNEQFF
DNA: TGTGCCAGCACGGGGTACAATGAGCAGTTCTTC

J: TRBJ1-3
size: few
D: -
V: TRBV7-7
CDR3: CASSLSGNGNTIYF
DNA: TGTGCTAGCAGCTTATCGGGAAACGGAAACACCATATATTTT

J: TRBJ2-1
size: -
D: TRBD2
V: TRBV7-6
CDR3: CASSPSGGYNEQFF
DNA: TGTGCCAGCAGTCCTAGCGGGGGCTATAATGAGCAGTTCTTC

J: TRBJ1-5
size: -
D: -
V: TRBV27
CDR3: CASSYRPGGDQPQHF
DNA: TGTGCCAGCTCTTACCGTCCGGGCGGGGATCAGCCCCAGCATTTT

J: TRBJ2-5
size: -
D: TRBD2
V: TRBV7-9
CDR3: CASSLLGGGQETQYF
DNA: TGTGCCAGCAGCCTTCTTGGGGGGGGCCAAGAGACCCAGTACTTC

J: TRBJ1-5
size: -
D: TRBD1
V: TRBV4-1
CDR3: CASSQASPGGLYQPQHF
DNA: TGCGCCAGCAGCCAAGCTTCCCCAGGGGGCCTGTATCAGCCCCAGCATTTT

J: TRBJ1-6
size: -
D: -
V: TRBV11-3
CDR3: CASSLESNSPLHF
DNA: TGTGCCAGCAGCTTAGAATCCAATTCACCCCTCCACTTT

J: TRBJ1-1
size: -
D: -
V: TRBV2
CDR3: CASSSGVNTEAFF
DNA: TGTGCCAGCAGTTCGGGGGTGAACACTGAAGCTTTCTTT

J: TRBJ1-4
size: -
D: -
V: TRBV2
CDR3: CASREEVEKLFF
DNA: TGTGCCAGCAGGGAGGAAGTTGAAAAACTGTTTTTT